Below, one TCR beta chain is given with its context. The data stem from a study of blood T cell repertoires in COVID-19. Assay: immunoSEQ multiplex PCR; the TCRdb copy retains only in-frame clones and omits some. The table has roughly 43,000 clones, 82% seen once; the top ten hold approximately 4.4%. Germline V gene lookup returns CDR1 MNHEY and CDR2 SMNVEV (reference sequence). The V and J ends lost 8 bases and 0 bases, in that order; junction bases with no gene match: 7. There are 16 residues in the CDR3. The TCR comes from a woman between 70 and 85 years old with acute or convalescent COVID-19. The chain joins TRBV27 to TRBJ1-3; 10 nucleotides line up with TRBD1. Input material: peripheral blood. CDR3: CASWDRGRGSGNTIYF. CDR3 coding DNA: TGTGCCAGCTGGGACAGGGGCCGGGGCTCTGGAAACACCATATATTTT.